Each of the 9 T cell receptor beta chains below was sequenced from the same sample in a study of beta chain features in type 1 diabetes. The authors reverse transcribed all of the isolated RNA, so sequencing captured expressed TCRB transcripts. The protocol was immunoSEQ multiplex PCR, while the TCRdb copy is restricted to in-frame clones and leaves out a portion. The top ten hold 0.4% to 0.45% of the sample, which has tens of thousands of clones, roughly a third seen once. Sequencing input: stem cell memory CD4+ T cells from blood. These receptors were collected from a woman between 18 and 29 years old in good health.

This clone has more than one count but fewer than ten. The chain has TRBV21-1 and TRBJ2-1; the table's D gene call, TRBD2, was not cross checked with the DNA. TRBV21-1 counts as a pseudogene. CDR3 size: 17 residues. CDR3 coding DNA: TGTGCCAGCAGCGACCCGACTAGCGGGGGTCGAAGCAATGAGCAGTTCTTC. Its translation is CASSDPTSGGRSNEQFF.

This rearrangement joins TRBV9 to TRBJ1-6, with a weak D call TRBD1 (5 bases). The V end was cut by 4 bases, the J end by 10 bases, with 9 bases between. The CDR3 spans 12 residues. Germline CDR1 is SGDLS and CDR2 is YYNGEE. In DNA form, the CDR3 reads TGTGCCAGCAGCCCGGGGGACTCACCCCTCCACTTT. Translation: CASSPGDSPLHF.

Only a few counts were recorded for this clone. The gene calls are TRBV11-2 and TRBJ2-5; no firm D call. There are 14 residues in the CDR3. Trimming pared 5 bases from V and 2 bases from J, leaving 12 bases between. Germline V gene lookup returns CDR1 SGHAT and CDR2 FQNNGV. CDR3 protein: CASSPLVQQETQYF. DNA of the CDR3: TGTGCCAGCAGCCCTCTGGTACAGCAAGAGACCCAGTACTTC.

This clone was detected only a few times. This chain links TRBV7-8 with TRBJ1-5; TRBD1 might be the D (5 bases). Trimming pared 1 base from V and 4 bases from J, leaving 11 bases between. Germline V gene lookup returns CDR1 SGHVS and CDR2 FQNEAQ. This CDR3 is built from 15 residues. The CDR3 bases are TGTGCCAGCAGCTTAGAAGGGACTCTAAATCAGCCCCAGCATTTT. Protein sequence: CASSLEGTLNQPQHF.

This clone has just a few counts. The chain employs TRBV29-1 and TRBJ2-1, with D possibly matching TRBD2 (5 bases). Per the germline V gene, CDR1 is SQVTM and CDR2 is ANQGSEA. The CDR3 consists of 15 residues. V was cut by 8 bases and J by 0 bases, with 17 bases left in between. The chain's CDR3 is CSPRIAPSSYNEQFF. Written as DNA, the CDR3 is TGCAGCCCGCGGATAGCGCCTAGCTCCTACAATGAGCAGTTCTTC.

This clone was seen a handful of times. This chain joins TRBV5-1 and TRBJ1-4; a possible D gene is TRBD1 (6 bases). V lost 5 bases and J 2 bases, leaving 16 bases between the germline ends. The germline V gene has CDR1 SGHRS and CDR2 YFSETQ. The CDR3 is 16 residues long. The CDR3: CASSSNTGPTNEKLFF. In DNA form, the CDR3 reads TGCGCCAGCAGTTCTAATACAGGGCCGACTAATGAAAAACTGTTTTTT.

The chain uses TRBV5-1 and TRBJ1-1, with TRBD1 identical over 8 bases. Germline CDR1 reads SGHRS; CDR2 reads YFSETQ. The V and J ends lost 6 bases and 1 base, in that order; junction bases with no gene match: 11. The CDR3 extends over 16 amino acids. The CDR3 reads CASTSRGQDQNTEAFF. CDR3 sequence (DNA): TGCGCCAGCACCTCAAGGGGACAGGACCAGAACACTGAAGCTTTCTTT.

Here the CDR3 reads CATSGGRGQTQYF. CDR3 in DNA: TGTGCCACCAGCGGTGGGAGAGGACAGACCCAGTACTTC. V gene TRBV15 combines with J gene TRBJ2-5; possible D gene TRBD2, 5 bases. V was trimmed by 5 bases and J by 6 bases, leaving 13 bases between them. CDR1 and CDR2 from the germline V gene are LNHNV and YYDKDF (reference sequence). The CDR3 covers 13 residues.

This clone was seen at least ten times. The chain carries TRBV7-9 and TRBJ2-7; TRBD1 is a possible D gene (5 bases). The CDR3 totals 13 residues. Germline loops: CDR1 SEHNR, CDR2 FQNEAQ (reference sequence). V shed 2 bases and J shed 4 bases, with 9 bases lying between them. The CDR3 DNA follows: TGTGCCAGCAGCTTACAGGGTTGGTACGAGCAGTACTTC. Protein sequence: CASSLQGWYEQYF.